The 24 T cell receptor beta chains below all came from one sample that was sequenced in a study of tissue T cells after allogeneic stem cell transplantation. Sequencing was performed with immunoSEQ multiplex PCR; in TCRdb, only in-frame clones are kept and a portion is missing. This sample has about 22,000 clones; just under 75% occur once, and the top ten carry 0.66%. The sequencing sample was made of spleen. The source is a female BALB/c mouse in good health. This mouse strain has H2-d as its MHC haplotype.

With regard to this clone: Germline and genes: mouse. The DNA ends 1 residue before the CDR3 does, and the rest of the CDR3 is filled in from the germline J gene. The V gene is TRBV1, the J gene TRBJ1-4, with TRBD1 identical over 9 bases. Per germline, CDR1 NSQYPW and CDR2 LRSPGD (reference sequence). V gave up 0 bases and J gave up 6 bases; unmatched junction bases: 5. CDR3 size: 16 residues. CDR3 protein: CTCSADLGQGHERLFF. The DNA read from the CDR3 is TGCACCTGCAGTGCAGATTTGGGACAGGGCCACGAAAGATTATTT.

As regards this clone: Germline and genes: mouse. The CDR3 is cut off 1 residue early in the read; its end comes from the germline J gene. The J gene is TRBJ2-2, the V gene TRBV13-3; perhaps D is TRBD1 or TRBD2 (5 bases each). Trimming took off 2 bases at V and 3 bases at J, with 5 bases between the two ends. CDR3 length: 13 amino acids. Per germline, CDR1 NNHDY and CDR2 SYVADS. Incomplete CDR3 DNA: TGTGCCAGCAGTGAGGGGCACACCGGGCAGCTCTAC. Translating it yields CASSEGHTGQLY. The full-length CDR3 reads as CASSEGHTGQLYF. The full variable domain, its missing parts supplied by reference TRBV13-3 and TRBJ2-2, is EAAVTQSPRSKVAVTGGKVTLSCHQTNNHDYMYWYRQDTGHGLRLIHYSYVADSTEKGDIPDGYKASRPSQENFSLILELASLSQTAVYFCASSEGHTGQLYFGEGSKLTVL.

As regards this clone: The listed genes are named as in mouse. The DNA ends 1 residue before the CDR3 does, and the rest of the CDR3 is filled in from the germline J gene. V and J are TRBV5 and TRBJ2-3; no clear D. V was trimmed by 0 bases and J by 0 bases, leaving 10 bases between them. CDR1 is LGHNA and CDR2 is YNLKQL in the germline V gene (reference sequence). This CDR3 has 16 residues. The CDR3 loop is CASSQDLTASAETLYF. Incomplete CDR3 DNA: TGTGCCAGCAGCCAAGATTTAACAGCTAGTGCAGAAACGCTGTAT.

Turning to this clone: The gene names given are mouse names. Read data end 1 residue before the CDR3 end; the end is taken from the germline J gene. The genes are TRBV13-1 and TRBJ2-4; D is unclear. CDR1 is NSHNY, CDR2 SYGAGN, per germline. With 1 base removed from V and 1 base from J, the gap between germline ends came to 7 bases. CDR3 length equals 14 residues. The DNA read from the CDR3 is TGTGCCAGCAGTGATAAGGAAGGTCAAAACACCTTGTAC. Its translation is CASSDKEGQNTLY. The complete CDR3 reads CASSDKEGQNTLYF.

Concerning this clone: Each gene name is a mouse one. The read finishes 1 residue shy of the CDR3 end, and the germline J gene is used to complete it. The chain carries TRBV5 and TRBJ1-2; 11 bases map to TRBD1. This CDR3 has 16 amino acids. CDR1 LGHNA and CDR2 YNLKQL come from the germline V gene (reference sequence). Unmatched junction bases numbered 4, after V lost 0 bases and J lost 4 bases. CDR3 residues: CASSQDPGQGVSDYTF. The part of the CDR3 DNA that was read is TGTGCCAGCAGCCAAGATCCGGGACAGGGGGTCTCCGACTACACC.

This clone appeared a single time. The gene symbols are mouse symbols. The observed sequence ends 1 residue before the CDR3 terminus, with the missing tail filled in from the germline J gene. This sequence joins TRBV1 and TRBJ1-5; 8 nucleotides match TRBD1. This CDR3 has 14 residues. V gave up 4 bases and J gave up 3 bases; unmatched junction bases: 2. CDR1 NSQYPW and CDR2 LRSPGD come from the germline V gene (reference sequence). The covered CDR3 bases are TGCACCTGCAGTGAGGGGACAGGCAACCAGGCTCCGCTT. It is translated as CTCSEGTGNQAPL. The CDR3 in full is CTCSEGTGNQAPLF.

This clone was picked up one time. The gene names here belong to mouse. Partial CDR3 DNA: TGTGCCAGCAGTGATGCAGGGGTGGACACAGAAGTCTTC. Its protein is CASSDAGVDTEVF. The complete CDR3 protein is CASSDAGVDTEVFF. This sequence joins TRBV13-1 and TRBJ1-1; TRBD1 is a possible D gene (6 bases). Read sequence stops 1 residue before the CDR3 end, and the germline J gene provides the missing end. Trimming cost V 0 bases and J 3 bases, with 9 bases left between them. Germline-derived CDR1 and CDR2 are NSHNY and SYGAGN. The CDR3 is 14 residues long.

Points on this clone: Genes and germline come from the mouse. The DNA read from the CDR3 is TGTGCCAGCAGTCCGACAAATTCTGGAAATACGCTCTAT. Amino acid sequence: CASSPTNSGNTLY. Given in full, the CDR3 is CASSPTNSGNTLYF. The V gene is TRBV19, the J gene TRBJ1-3; no clear D gene. The read finishes 1 residue shy of the CDR3 end, and the germline J gene is used to complete it. Germline CDR1 reads FNHDT; CDR2 reads SITEND (reference sequence). This CDR3 has 14 amino acids. Trimming took 4 bases from V and 0 from J, leaving 8 bases between them.

Points on this clone: Genes here carry mouse names. The sequence runs out 1 residue before the end of the CDR3; the remainder is reconstructed from the germline J gene. V is TRBV1 and J is TRBJ2-1; D is perhaps TRBD1 (6 bases). With 1 base removed from V and 1 base from J, the gap between germline ends came to 8 bases. Germline CDR1 and CDR2: NSQYPW and LRSPGD (reference sequence). This CDR3 is 15 amino acids long. The CDR3 bases that were read are TGCACCTGCAGTGCAGCCGGGACAAACTATGCTGAGCAGTTC. It translates to CTCSAAGTNYAEQF. The entire CDR3 protein reads CTCSAAGTNYAEQFF.

Remarks on this clone: The genes are named according to mouse. The read ends 1 residue early relative to the CDR3; the germline J gene fills the gap. The chain joins TRBV1 to TRBJ2-5, with 12 bases identical to TRBD1. The germline V gene encodes CDR1 NSQYPW and CDR2 LRSPGD (reference sequence). This CDR3 is 14 amino acids long. Trimming took 2 bases from V and 8 from J; bases not matched to a gene: 2. CDR3 bases read: TGCACCTGCAGTGCACCGGGACAGGGGGCCACCCAGTAC. This gives the protein CTCSAPGQGATQY. The entire CDR3 protein is CTCSAPGQGATQYF.

About this clone: The gene names given are mouse names. The DNA ends 1 residue before the CDR3 does, and the rest of the CDR3 is filled in from the germline J gene. The chain combines TRBV20 with TRBJ1-5, with D hard to call. The V end was cut by 2 bases, the J end by 0 bases, with 2 bases between. CDR1 and CDR2 from the germline V gene are GFQATS and STVNSAI. This CDR3 region has 12 residues. CDR3 sequence: CGARYNNQAPLF. The CDR3 bases that were read are TGTGGTGCTAGGTATAACAACCAGGCTCCGCTT.

Concerning this clone itself: The listed genes are named as in mouse. This CDR3 is also generated by other DNA sequences in the sample. The DNA read from the CDR3 is TGTGCCAGCAGTGGGACAGGCTATGCTGAGCAGTTC. Encoded protein: CASSGTGYAEQF. The whole CDR3 reads CASSGTGYAEQFF. The chain is built from TRBV13-3 and TRBJ2-1; TRBD1 agrees at 7 bases. Coverage ceases 1 residue before the CDR3 finishes, and the germline J gene fills in the end. Germline values: CDR1 NNHDY, CDR2 SYVADS. V dropped 3 bases and J dropped 3; count of bases not matched to a gene: 0. The CDR3 loop spans 13 amino acids.

Of note for this clone: Mouse names are used for the genes. The CDR3 extends 1 residue past the end of the read, so its final part is completed from the germline J gene. V gene TRBV13-3 combines with J gene TRBJ1-6, with unresolved D. TRBJ1-6 is an open reading frame, and its role is uncertain. The CDR3 is 12 residues long. Trimming left V 1 base short and J 7 bases short, with 3 bases between. From germline, CDR1 is NNHDY and CDR2 SYVADS. CDR3 protein: CASSDLNSPLYF. The part of the CDR3 DNA that was read is TGTGCCAGCAGTGATCTAAATTCGCCCCTCTAC.

With respect to this clone: Each gene name is a mouse one. The read ends 1 residue early relative to the CDR3; the germline J gene fills the gap. The V gene is TRBV31, the J gene TRBJ1-6; 10 positions match TRBD1. TRBJ1-6 is an ORF, and what it does is uncertain. The trim removed 3 bases at V and 4 bases at J, leaving 3 bases unmatched. Germline loops: CDR1 GKSSPN, CDR2 SITVG. This CDR3 spans 15 amino acids. CDR3 sequence reads: CAWSPGQGYNSPLYF. The covered CDR3 bases are TGTGCCTGGAGCCCGGGACAGGGGTATAATTCGCCCCTCTAC.

To note about this clone: The gene symbols are mouse symbols. Read sequence stops 1 residue before the CDR3 end, and the germline J gene provides the missing end. The chain combines TRBV31 with TRBJ2-4; 10 bases match TRBD2. CDR1 and CDR2 from the germline V gene are GKSSPN and SITVG. Trimming cost V 0 bases and J 2 bases; bases outside gene matches: 2. The CDR3 is 15 residues long. CDR3 DNA (partial): TGTGCCTGGAGTCTAACTGGGGGGGATCAAAACACCTTGTAC. Protein sequence: CAWSLTGGDQNTLY. In full, the CDR3 reads CAWSLTGGDQNTLYF.

Turning to this clone: The gene names given are mouse names. The read terminates 1 residue before the CDR3 end, so the remaining end is supplied by the germline J gene. V and J are TRBV19 and TRBJ2-3; 11 bases align to TRBD2. This CDR3 contains 15 residues. Trimming removed 6 bases from V and 0 bases from J; junction bases left unmatched: 3. Germline lookup yields CDR1 FNHDT and CDR2 SITEND (reference sequence). The CDR3 loop is CASTDWGGSAETLYF. Incomplete CDR3 DNA: TGTGCCAGCACCGACTGGGGGGGTAGTGCAGAAACGCTGTAT.

The table lists this clone with a few counts. The listed genes are named as in mouse. With the read ending 1 residue before the CDR3 end, the germline J gene is used to fill in that end. The rearrangement joins TRBV13-1 to TRBJ2-3; D is possibly TRBD2 (6 bases). Trimming took off 1 base at V and 3 bases at J, with 6 bases between the two ends. This CDR3 is 13 amino acids long. CDR1 is NSHNY, CDR2 SYGAGN, per germline. CDR3 protein: CASSDWGAETLYF. CDR3 DNA, as far as it was read: TGTGCCAGCAGTGATTGGGGGGCAGAAACGCTGTAT.

In the case of this clone: All gene names here are mouse names. Read sequence stops 1 residue before the CDR3 end, and the germline J gene provides the missing end. This chain uses TRBV17 with TRBJ2-5; 7 positions match TRBD1. Germline loops: CDR1 MNHDT, CDR2 YYDKIL. V shed 2 bases, J shed 2 bases, and the junction held 1 base outside the gene matches. The CDR3 consists of 14 residues. The sequenced part of the CDR3 DNA is TGTGCTAGCAGTAGAAGGGACAGCCAAGACACCCAGTAC. Amino acid sequence: CASSRRDSQDTQY. The CDR3 in its entirety is CASSRRDSQDTQYF.

Note on this clone: The genes are named according to mouse. The CDR3 end lies 1 residue beyond the end of the read and is filled in from the germline J gene. The chain has TRBV13-2 and TRBJ2-1; no clear D gene. V was clipped by 1 base and J by 6 bases, with 5 bases between them. The CDR3 is made up of 12 amino acids. Germline V CDR1 and CDR2: NNHNN, SYGAGS (reference sequence). The CDR3 bases that were read are TGTGCCAGCGGTGATAGAAGTGCTGAGCAGTTC. Translation: CASGDRSAEQF. In full, the CDR3 reads CASGDRSAEQFF.

On this clone itself: Genes and germline come from the mouse. The read terminates 1 residue before the CDR3 end, so the remaining end is supplied by the germline J gene. V usage is TRBV5 and J usage is TRBJ1-5, with TRBD1 matching 9 bases. Germline CDR1 is LGHNA and CDR2 is YNLKQL (reference sequence). With 4 bases clipped from V and 2 bases from J, the junction kept 6 bases outside the gene matches. There are 16 residues in the CDR3. The sequenced CDR3 bases are TGTGCCAGCAGCCCCCTGGGACAGGGAGACAACCAGGCTCCGCTT. Encoded protein: CASSPLGQGDNQAPL. The entire CDR3 protein reads CASSPLGQGDNQAPLF.

Turning to this clone: All gene names here are mouse names. The sequenced fragment ends 1 residue before the CDR3 boundary, so the rest is inferred from the germline J gene. The rearrangement links TRBV5 to TRBJ2-7; 7 bases are shared with TRBD1. The CDR3 length is 12 residues. Unmatched junction bases numbered 4, after V lost 4 bases and J lost 7 bases. Germline V gene lookup returns CDR1 LGHNA and CDR2 YNLKQL (reference sequence). CDR3 amino acids: CASSPGQSEQYF. The CDR3 bases that were read are TGTGCCAGCAGCCCGGGACAGTCGGAACAGTAC.

Notes on this clone: Gene and germline names: mouse. The read gets to within 1 residue of the CDR3 end, and the germline J gene fills in the rest. V and J are TRBV2 and TRBJ2-2, with D perhaps assigned TRBD1 or TRBD2 (6 bases each). Germline V gene lookup returns CDR1 LGHNA and CDR2 YSYQKL. The CDR3 totals 15 residues. The V end was cut by 1 base, the J end by 3 bases, with 9 bases between. The part of the CDR3 DNA that was read is TGTGCCAGCAGCCAAGTGGGGGCCCACACCGGGCAGCTCTAC. The encoded protein is CASSQVGAHTGQLY. The whole CDR3 region reads CASSQVGAHTGQLYF.

In regard to this clone: Gene names follow the mouse nomenclature. The CDR3 end is not reached by the read, which stops 1 residue before it; the germline J gene fills it in. J is TRBJ2-7 and V is TRBV13-3; 11 bases map to TRBD2. With 5 bases clipped from V and 0 bases from J, the junction kept 1 base outside the gene matches. Germline V CDR1 and CDR2: NNHDY, SYVADS. The CDR3 is 14 amino acids. CDR3 residues: CASRLGGRSYEQYF. Partial CDR3 DNA: TGTGCCAGCAGACTGGGGGGGCGCTCCTATGAACAGTAC.

This clone was seen more than once but under ten times. Gene labels here are mouse ones. The read falls 1 residue short of the CDR3 end, and the missing part is taken from the germline J gene. The chain couples TRBV1 to TRBJ2-7, with D maybe TRBD1 (6 bases). Trimming pared 0 bases from V and 2 bases from J, leaving 8 bases between. The CDR3 extends over 14 amino acids. From germline, CDR1 is NSQYPW and CDR2 LRSPGD (reference sequence). Partial CDR3 DNA: TGCACCTGCAGTGCAGAGGGACAAGCCTATGAACAGTAC. Translation gives CTCSAEGQAYEQY. The CDR3 in full is CTCSAEGQAYEQYF.